This passage covers 28 T cell receptor beta chains from one sample sequenced in a study of early T cells in non-severe SARS-CoV-2 infection. TCRdb used MiXCR to reprocess the 5' RACE reads, holding one entry per CDR3 protein. The data contain some 38,000 distinct CDR3 sequences, less than 6% of them singletons. The specimen comprised whole blood, sampled at baseline. These receptors originate from an adult who was a healthcare worker with PCR-confirmed SARS-CoV-2 infection or an uninfected control (not recorded which).

This clonotype came up many times. CDR3 in amino acids: CASRTTQGVAYEQYF. In nucleotides, the CDR3 is TGTGCCAGCAGAACTACGCAGGGGGTAGCCTACGAGCAGTACTTC. This chain joins TRBV4-2 and TRBJ2-7; 7 bases fit TRBD1. This CDR3 comprises 15 residues. Germline V gene lookup returns CDR1 LGHNA and CDR2 YNFKEQ. The ends lost 6 bases at V and 2 bases at J; junction bases unmatched: 10.

This clonotype was detected ten times or more. This sequence joins TRBV18 and TRBJ2-1; D possibly uses TRBD1 or TRBD2 (5 bases each). The CDR3 runs to 14 residues. Germline CDR1 and CDR2: KGHSH and LQKENI. The V gene lost 3 bases and the J gene lost 6 bases, with 12 bases spanning the gap. The CDR3 reads CASSPGTSGNEQFF. The DNA for the CDR3 is TGTGCCAGCTCACCCGGGACGTCGGGCAATGAGCAGTTCTTC.

This chain uses TRBV20-1 with TRBJ1-6; 7 nucleotides agree with TRBD1. Per the germline V gene, CDR1 is DFQATT and CDR2 is SNEGSKA (reference sequence). Trimming at V came to 2 bases and at J to 7 bases, leaving 5 bases not matched to a gene. The CDR3 contains 14 residues. In nucleotides, the CDR3 is TGCAGTGCTAGAAAGGGGGCAAGCAATTCACCCCTCCACTTT. It translates to CSARKGASNSPLHF.

This clonotype was recorded at least ten times. This chain uses TRBV12-3 or TRBV12-4 with TRBJ2-5; TRBD1 matches at 8 bases. CDR3 length: 13 residues. V trimming: 6 bases; J trimming: 5 bases; junction bases outside the gene matches: 5. CDR3 in DNA: TGTGCCAGCAGAAGAACAGGGGGTGAGACCCAGTACTTC. Translating it yields CASRRTGGETQYF.

The J gene is TRBJ2-7, the V gene TRBV20-1, with D hard to call. The CDR3 is 14 amino acids. Per the germline V gene, CDR1 is DFQATT and CDR2 is SNEGSKA (reference sequence). Between the trimmed V and J ends, which lost 0 bases and 2 bases, there was a span of 11 bases. CDR3 in amino acids: CSARDLYRTYEQYF. The CDR3 coding sequence is TGCAGTGCTAGAGATCTATACCGGACCTACGAGCAGTACTTC.

Ten or more counts support this clonotype. This chain joins TRBV5-6 and TRBJ2-3, with a weak D call TRBD2 (7 bases). This CDR3 region has 16 residues. The V end lost 4 bases, the J end lost 4 bases, and 19 bases lay between the germline ends. From germline, CDR1 is SGHDT and CDR2 YYEEEE. CDR3 nucleotides: TGTGCCAGCAGCCCCACAGGGAGGGCCACCGCAGATACGCAGTATTTT. Translated, it gives CASSPTGRATADTQYF.

The genes are TRBV9 and TRBJ2-7; D uncertain. The CDR3 consists of 15 residues. The V gene's germline CDR1 is SGDLS and CDR2 YYNGEE. V lost 0 bases, J lost 0 bases, and 10 bases lay in between. In DNA, the CDR3 is TGTGCCAGCAGCGTAGCTACGGGCAGCTCCTACGAGCAGTACTTC. Residues: CASSVATGSSYEQYF.

This clonotype was seen at least ten times. The chain joins TRBV7-6 to TRBJ2-2; D possibly matches TRBD1 or TRBD2 (5 bases each). This CDR3 comprises 15 residues. Germline loops: CDR1 SGHVS, CDR2 FNYEAQ. Deletions cut 6 bases from V and 5 bases from J, with 16 bases between. The DNA of the CDR3 is TGTGCCAGCAGTTTGCCTCGGGGCGGGACCGGGGAGCTGTTTTTT. Its translation: CASSLPRGGTGELFF.

This clonotype was observed many times. The genes are TRBV5-1 and TRBJ2-5; 9 bases map to TRBD1. V lost 0 bases to trimming and J lost 5 bases; unmatched junction nucleotides: 5. Per germline, CDR1 SGHRS and CDR2 YFSETQ. This CDR3 has 15 amino acids. The DNA of the CDR3 is TGCGCCAGCAGCTTGGATACAGGGGGCGCGGAGACCCAGTACTTC. Translating gives CASSLDTGGAETQYF.

This clonotype was found a few times. Here the CDR3 DNA reads TGTGCCAGCAGTTTAGTTGGTCTAGTATCCTACAATGAGCAGTTCTTC. It encodes CASSLVGLVSYNEQFF. The rearrangement links TRBV27 to TRBJ2-1; D unresolved. The CDR3 sequence is 16 residues long. CDR1 is MNHEY and CDR2 is SMNVEV in the germline V gene (reference sequence). V dropped 2 bases and J dropped 1 base, with 12 bases sitting between them.

This clonotype was recorded only once. Possible read error: a much larger clone is one base away. The chain employs TRBV6-5 and TRBJ2-7; D is possibly TRBD2 (5 bases). CDR1 and CDR2 (germline): MNHEY, SVGAGI. The CDR3 is made up of 12 amino acids. The CDR3: CTSGRSVPEQYF. The CDR3, as DNA: TGTACCAGCGGCCGATCGGTTCCCGAGCAGTACTTC.

Only a few counts were recorded for this clonotype. The chain recombines TRBV29-1 with TRBJ2-6; D is uncertain. Between the trimmed V and J ends, which lost 5 bases and 4 bases, there was a span of 3 bases. The CDR3 is made up of 11 amino acids. Germline V CDR1 and CDR2: SQVTM, ANQGSEA. This CDR3 is CSVFGANVLTF. The CDR3 region has the DNA TGCAGCGTTTTCGGGGCCAACGTCCTGACTTTC.

This clonotype was counted many times. The chain uses TRBV12-3 or TRBV12-4 and TRBJ1-6, with D hard to call. Trimming removed 4 bases at V and 5 bases at J, with 12 bases between. The CDR3 covers 15 residues. CDR3 in amino acids: CASSSRARDNSPLHF. Here the CDR3 DNA reads TGTGCCAGCAGTTCCCGGGCGAGAGATAATTCACCCCTCCACTTT.

This clonotype appeared a few times. The J gene is TRBJ2-1, the V gene TRBV20-1; the match to TRBD1 covers 7 bases. The V and J ends lost 6 bases and 0 bases, in that order; junction bases with no gene match: 11. CDR1 is DFQATT and CDR2 is SNEGSKA in the germline V gene (reference sequence). This CDR3 is 16 amino acids long. The DNA of the CDR3 is TGCAGTGCCACCTGGGGTGGGACAGTCTCCTACAATGAGCAGTTCTTC. This codes for CSATWGGTVSYNEQFF.

This chain links TRBV4-2 with TRBJ2-1; no clear D gene. Germline V gene data show CDR1 as LGHNA and CDR2 as YNFKEQ. CDR3 size: 14 residues. The V gene lost 4 bases and the J gene lost 3 bases, with 10 bases spanning the gap. The CDR3 DNA follows: TGTGCCAGCAGCCCCTCAAGCAGCTACAATGAGCAGTTCTTC. Amino acids: CASSPSSSYNEQFF.

This clonotype was seen a handful of times. The chain combines TRBV6-2 or TRBV6-3 with TRBJ2-7; no firm D call. CDR3 length: 15 amino acids. Trimming shortened V by 4 bases and J by 4 bases, and 17 bases separated the two germline ends. The germline CDR1 and CDR2 sequences are MNHEY and SVGEGT. CDR3 sequence reads: CASSSGPTAWYEQYF. The CDR3 nucleotides are TGTGCCAGCAGTTCCGGGCCGACTGCATGGTACGAGCAGTACTTC.

At least ten counts were recorded for this clonotype. J is TRBJ1-4 and V is TRBV6-1; the D gene is possibly TRBD1 (6 bases). CDR1 and CDR2 (germline): MNHNS, SASEGT. CDR3 length: 16 residues. Trimming took 8 bases from V and 0 from J, leaving 16 bases between them. The CDR3 is CASGRSRGPTNEKLFF. The DNA for the CDR3 is TGTGCCAGCGGACGGTCCCGGGGGCCAACTAATGAAAAACTGTTTTTT.

This clonotype was seen repeatedly, ten times or more. The CDR3 bases are TGCAGTGCCCCCCCTCCGGGACTAGAGCAGTTCTTC. Its translation is CSAPPPGLEQFF. The V gene is TRBV20-1, the J gene TRBJ2-1; 7 positions agree with TRBD2. Per germline, CDR1 DFQATT and CDR2 SNEGSKA (reference sequence). This CDR3 contains 12 residues. The ends lost 6 bases at V and 10 bases at J; junction bases unmatched: 9.

This clonotype was counted ten times or more. The chain is built from TRBV28 and TRBJ2-6; 8 nucleotides match TRBD1. The germline gives CDR1 MDHEN, CDR2 SYDVKM. V was pared by 8 bases and J by 0 bases, with 9 bases of the junction left unmatched. CDR3 length: 17 amino acids. The DNA for the CDR3 is TGTGCCAGCGCGTCGGGACAGGCACTCTCTGGGGCCAACGTCCTGACTTTC. Its protein product is CASASGQALSGANVLTF.

This clonotype was detected many times. The rearrangement joins TRBV6-5 to TRBJ1-4; maybe TRBD1 (5 bases). V lost 7 bases, J lost 8 bases, and 14 bases lay in between. In germline, CDR1 is MNHEY, CDR2 SVGAGI. The CDR3 is 13 amino acids. The CDR3 DNA reads TGTGCCAGCAAGGCGGGACGGTTCGAAAAACTGTTTTTT. Amino acid sequence: CASKAGRFEKLFF.

This clonotype was found many times. The chain recombines TRBV12-3 or TRBV12-4 with TRBJ1-1; D not certain. CDR3 length equals 13 residues. V dropped 6 bases and J dropped 1 base, with 9 bases sitting between them. This CDR3 reads CASSLKPNTEAFF. CDR3 bases: TGTGCCAGCAGCTTGAAACCGAACACTGAAGCTTTCTTT.

This clonotype showed up many times. The chain recombines TRBV20-1 with TRBJ1-4; D is perhaps TRBD1 (5 bases). The CDR3 has 15 residues. Trimming pared 6 bases from V and 8 bases from J, leaving 22 bases between. Germline values: CDR1 DFQATT, CDR2 SNEGSKA (reference sequence). In DNA, the CDR3 is TGCAGTGCCACGACCCGGAGGGGCGCTGGGGAAAAACTGTTTTTT. Translating gives CSATTRRGAGEKLFF.

This clonotype was detected ten times or more. CDR3 DNA sequence: TGTGCCAGCAGCCAGGCGGGACAGACCTACGAGCAGTACTTC. Its translation is CASSQAGQTYEQYF. This chain uses TRBV4-2 with TRBJ2-7; a possible D gene is TRBD1 (7 bases). Germline assignment: CDR1 LGHNA and CDR2 YNFKEQ. V was pared by 3 bases and J by 2 bases, with 11 bases between. This CDR3 contains 14 residues.

In this sample, this clonotype turned up a few times. The rearrangement joins TRBV6-5 to TRBJ2-7; no definite D call. Germline assignment: CDR1 MNHEY and CDR2 SVGAGI. Trimming took off 6 bases at V and 1 base at J, with 10 bases between the two ends. This CDR3 spans 13 amino acids. CDR3 sequence (DNA): TGTGCCAGCAGACCAGCCGAGTCCTACGAGCAGTACTTC. Its protein is CASRPAESYEQYF.

This clonotype has a count of ten or more. The V and J genes are TRBV21-1 and TRBJ1-6. TRBV21-1 is a listed pseudogene. This CDR3 spans 15 amino acids. The CDR3 DNA is TGTGCCAGCACCTCGAGGGACGGCCTAAATTCACCCCTCCACTTT. Translating it yields CASTSRDGLNSPLHF.

V and J are TRBV12-3 or TRBV12-4 and TRBJ2-5, with 7 bases aligning to TRBD1. After removal of 3 bases from V and 5 bases from J, the junction contained 6 bases not matched to a gene. The length of the CDR3 is 14 residues. For the CDR3, the DNA is TGTGCCAGCAGTTTGAGGGGGCTTGAGGAGACCCAGTACTTC. It encodes CASSLRGLEETQYF.

This clonotype appeared many times. V is TRBV27 and J is TRBJ1-4; D may be TRBD1 (5 bases). V was cut by 5 bases and J by 7 bases, with 17 bases left in between. Germline CDR1 MNHEY, CDR2 SMNVEV (reference sequence). The CDR3 extends over 15 amino acids. CDR3 protein: CASSTHKQRGEKLFF. The CDR3 nucleotides read TGTGCCAGCAGTACCCACAAGCAGAGGGGTGAAAAACTGTTTTTT. The entire variable domain, with the rest obtained from reference TRBV27 and TRBJ1-4, is as follows: EAQVTQNPRYLITVTGKKLTVTCSQNMNHEYMSWYRQDPGLGLRQIYYSMNVEVTDKGDVPEGYKVSRKEKRNFPLILESPSPNQTSLYFCASSTHKQRGEKLFFGSGTQLSVL.

This clonotype was observed many times. The chain carries TRBV4-3 and TRBJ1-2; D gene uncertain. V was trimmed by 1 base and J by 2 bases, leaving 5 bases between them. The CDR3 runs 13 residues. Germline V gene sequence: CDR1 LGHNA, CDR2 YSLEER. CDR3 amino acids: CASSQVANYGYTF. Written as DNA, the CDR3 is TGCGCCAGCAGCCAAGTAGCGAACTATGGCTACACCTTC.